These 5 T cell receptor beta chains were sequenced from one sample in a study of T-cell reconstitution after alpha-beta-depleted transplantation in children. Researchers prepared the TCRbeta library using unique molecular identifiers, the study reports. TCRdb recomputed calls from the PCR reads with MiXCR, one row per CDR3 protein. This sample has fewer than 250,000 distinct CDR3 sequences, with 6.5% to 10% found just once. This material consisted of PBMCs, mostly from graft donor cells, taken 180 days after TCRalphabeta/CD19-depleted stem cell transplant. Source of these receptors: a male patient between 5 and 17 years old who had a stem cell transplant for acute lymphoblastic leukemia, so the T cells may come from the graft donor.

Ten or more counts support this clonotype. The V and J genes are TRBV5-1 and TRBJ2-7; 13 nucleotides match TRBD2. V dropped 4 bases and J dropped 4; count of bases not matched to a gene: 5. This CDR3 has 15 residues. Per the germline V gene, CDR1 is SGHRS and CDR2 is YFSETQ. DNA of the CDR3: TGCGCCAGCAGCAACGGACTAGCGGGAGAATACGAGCAGTACTTC. This translates into CASSNGLAGEYEQYF.

In its sample, this clonotype was seen many times. The genes are TRBV12-3 or TRBV12-4 and TRBJ2-6, with 11 bases that match TRBD1. This CDR3 comprises 16 residues. After removal of 7 bases from V and 0 bases from J, the junction contained 2 bases not matched to a gene. The CDR3 sequence: CASKDRGLSGANVLTF. The CDR3 DNA sequence: TGTGCCAGCAAGGACAGGGGGCTCTCTGGGGCCAACGTCCTGACTTTC.

This clonotype was counted many times. The chain couples TRBV6-2 or TRBV6-3 to TRBJ1-5, with 9 nucleotides matching TRBD1. CDR1 MNHEY and CDR2 SVGEGT come from the germline V gene. The CDR3 sequence is 16 residues long. The ends lost 8 bases at V and 6 bases at J; junction bases unmatched: 14. The DNA for the CDR3 is TGTGCCAGCCCCGAGGACCGGGACAGGGTTATTCAGCCCCAGCATTTT. This translates into CASPEDRDRVIQPQHF.

This clonotype was seen repeatedly, ten times or more. The junction differs from germline at one of its ends, possibly a read error. The chain uses TRBV2 and TRBJ2-2; the D gene is possibly TRBD2 (6 bases). CDR3 length equals 16 residues. CDR1 is SNHLY and CDR2 is FYNNEI in the germline V gene. The chain's CDR3 is CASSEGGLGNTGELFF. The CDR3, as DNA: TGTGCCAGCAGTGAAGGGGGACTGGGAAACACCGGGGAGCTTTTTTTT.

This clonotype has at least ten counts. The rearrangement uses TRBV18 and TRBJ2-2; maybe TRBD2 (6 bases). Trimming cost V 3 bases and J 4 bases, with 18 bases left between them. This CDR3 spans 17 amino acids. Germline loops: CDR1 KGHSH, CDR2 LQKENI. CDR3 in DNA: TGTGCCAGCTCACCCCGTAGCGGTCGCACGTCCACCGGGGAGCTGTTTTTT. Its translation: CASSPRSGRTSTGELFF.